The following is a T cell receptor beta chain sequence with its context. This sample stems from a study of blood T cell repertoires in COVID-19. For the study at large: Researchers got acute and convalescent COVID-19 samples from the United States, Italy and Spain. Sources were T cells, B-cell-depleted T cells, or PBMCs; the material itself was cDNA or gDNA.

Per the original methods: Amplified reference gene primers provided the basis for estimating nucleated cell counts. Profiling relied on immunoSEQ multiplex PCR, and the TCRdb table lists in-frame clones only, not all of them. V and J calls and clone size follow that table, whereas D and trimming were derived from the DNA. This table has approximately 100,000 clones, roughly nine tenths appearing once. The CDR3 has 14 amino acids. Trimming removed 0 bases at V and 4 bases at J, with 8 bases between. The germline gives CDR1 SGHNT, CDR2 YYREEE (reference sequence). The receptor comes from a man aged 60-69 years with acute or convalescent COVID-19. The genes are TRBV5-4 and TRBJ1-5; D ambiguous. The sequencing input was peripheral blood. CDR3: CASSLAGNNQPQHF. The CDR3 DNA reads TGTGCCAGCAGCTTGGCCGGGAATAATCAGCCCCAGCATTTT.